This TCR beta chain originates from a study of cytomegalovirus exposure and HLA in healthy donors. Deletions cut 2 bases from V and 0 bases from J, with 8 bases between. CDR3 length equals 14 residues. CDR1 and CDR2 (germline): SGHRS, YFSETQ. Use of 60 Vbeta and 13 Jbeta primers characterized the PCR. The data were produced by immunoSEQ multiplex PCR, yet TCRdb's version contains in-frame clones alone and is incomplete. The table has 150,000 to 200,000 clones, over 75% seen once. This chain joins TRBV5-1 and TRBJ1-2; D gene uncertain. The source is a man aged 18 to 30 in good health and CMV-seronegative. Input material: PBMCs. The CDR3 sequence is CASSFQETNYGYTF. The CDR3 DNA follows: TGCGCCAGCAGCTTCCAAGAGACTAACTATGGCTACACCTTC.